Given below is one T cell receptor (beta chain) in context. The antigen remains unidentified. This entry comes from a study of cytomegalovirus exposure and HLA in healthy donors. Findings and caveats of the study: Analyzed later, most CMV-associated TCR beta chains appeared HLA-restricted. An analysis that was carried out later associated 16,000 or so TCR beta sequences with HLA alleles at 0.05 false discovery rate.

This PCR relied on a set of 60 Vbeta primers and 13 Jbeta primers. The protocol was immunoSEQ multiplex PCR, while the TCRdb copy is restricted to in-frame clones and leaves out a portion. The sample has fewer than 150,000 clones; around 77% are singletons. V shed 1 base, J shed 4 bases, and the junction held 10 bases outside the gene matches. The CDR3 is 17 residues long. Germline V gene lookup returns CDR1 SGHDT and CDR2 YYEEEE. J is TRBJ1-4 and V is TRBV5-6; TRBD1 matches at 7 bases. The sample taken for sequencing was PBMCs. The origin of this receptor is a man aged 25 to 40 in good health and CMV-seronegative. The CDR3: CASSLSPGQALNEKLFF. The CDR3 nucleotides read TGTGCCAGCAGCTTGAGTCCAGGACAGGCCCTTAATGAAAAACTGTTTTTT.